This TCR beta chain was observed in a study of beta chain features in type 1 diabetes. This clone was detected a few times. Antigen unknown. What was sequenced were expressed TCRB transcripts, since all of the isolated RNA had been reverse transcribed. Using immunoSEQ multiplex PCR, the repertoire was profiled, and TCRdb retains in-frame clones only, with some absent. Among 600,000 to 750,000 clones listed, around 11% were seen once. The study, taken as a whole, reports: It was not settled here whether HLA type affects TCRB rearrangement. Patients showed naive, central memory and Treg TCRB repertoires that appeared more similar than those of healthy donors. Type 1 diabetes patients had moderately but significantly shorter TCRB CDR3s in all four CD4+ subsets.

This TCR derives from a man between 25 and 39 years old with type 1 diabetes. Sequencing was carried out using naive CD4+ T cells from blood.

CDR3 DNA sequence: TGTGCCAGCAGCCACTTGGGGGACCCCTCCTACAATGAGCAGTTCTTC. The encoded protein is CASSHLGDPSYNEQFF. V is TRBV4-2 and J is TRBJ2-1; D tentatively reads TRBD1 or TRBD2 (5 bases each). The V gene lost 3 bases and the J gene lost 0 bases, with 12 bases spanning the gap. The CDR3 spans 16 residues. CDR1 is LGHNA and CDR2 is YNFKEQ in the germline V gene.